These 21 T cell receptor beta chains came from one sample sequenced in a study of beta chain features in type 1 diabetes. For these TCRs, the target antigens are not known. Whole-study results and caveats: Type 1 diabetes patients had TCRB CDR3s that were shorter (moderately but significantly so) in all four CD4+ subsets.

The whole isolated RNA underwent reverse transcription, so sequencing captured expressed TCRB transcripts. The table came from immunoSEQ multiplex PCR; TCRdb's copy has only in-frame clones and leaves some out. The sample lists a few hundred thousand clones, roughly 20% seen once, with 0.028% in the top ten. Material: naive CD4+ T cells from blood. These receptor sequences come from a woman between 40 and 55 years old with type 1 diabetes.

V is TRBV5-1 and J is TRBJ2-2; no clear D. V shed 4 bases and J shed 1 base, with 11 bases lying between them. The CDR3 extends over 15 amino acids. The germline CDR1 and CDR2 sequences are SGHRS and YFSETQ. CDR3: CASSTVQVNTGELFF. CDR3 sequence (DNA): TGCGCCAGCAGCACCGTCCAGGTGAACACCGGGGAGCTGTTTTTT.

The chain has TRBV9 and TRBJ2-6; D is perhaps TRBD1 (6 bases). Germline V lookup: CDR1 SGDLS, CDR2 YYNGEE. V lost 4 bases, J lost 0 bases, and 20 bases lay in between. The CDR3 has 19 amino acids. CDR3: CASSPRQEVRTSGANVLTF. The CDR3 region has the DNA TGTGCCAGCAGCCCACGACAGGAGGTTAGAACCTCTGGGGCCAACGTCCTGACTTTC. The full variable domain, completed using reference TRBV9 and TRBJ2-6, is DSGVTQTPKHLITATGQRVTLRCSPRSGDLSVYWYQQSLDQGLQFLIQYYNGEERAKGNILERFSAQQFPDLHSELNLSSLELGDSALYFCASSPRQEVRTSGANVLTFGAGSRLTVL.

This clone was seen a handful of times. The chain carries TRBV18 and TRBJ1-4; D not certain. Germline CDR1 and CDR2: KGHSH and LQKENI. The CDR3 is made up of 15 amino acids. Trimming left V 3 bases short and J 8 bases short, with 16 bases between. The CDR3 region has the DNA TGTGCCAGCTCACCCTCGAGAACGCCGAGGGAAAAACTGTTTTTT. Translating gives CASSPSRTPREKLFF.

This clone was seen only a few times. The chain couples TRBV9 to TRBJ2-5, with 7 bases lining up with TRBD1. The CDR3 runs to 16 residues. Germline V gives CDR1 SGDLS, CDR2 YYNGEE. J was trimmed by 5 bases and V by 1 base; bases with no gene match: 11. The CDR3 protein is CASSVQGVAQVETQYF. The DNA for the CDR3 is TGTGCCAGCAGCGTACAGGGGGTGGCACAAGTGGAGACCCAGTACTTC.

This clone was seen a few times. The CDR3 loop is CATSREVPGTDTQYF. The DNA for the CDR3 is TGTGCCACCAGCAGAGAAGTGCCGGGGACAGATACGCAGTATTTT. The chain has TRBV15 and TRBJ2-3, with D possibly TRBD2 on 5 matching bases. The CDR3 runs 15 residues. V was cut by 0 bases and J by 3 bases, with 10 bases left in between. Germline V lookup: CDR1 LNHNV, CDR2 YYDKDF (reference sequence).

The gene calls are TRBV10-3 and TRBJ2-7, with 13 bases identical to TRBD2. V lost 4 bases and J lost 0; bases outside the gene matches: 3. CDR1 is ENHRY and CDR2 is SYGVKD in the germline V gene. This CDR3 has 16 residues. The CDR3 sequence: CAISGGLAGSSYEQYF. The DNA of the CDR3 is TGTGCCATCAGTGGGGGACTAGCGGGGAGCTCCTACGAGCAGTACTTC.

This clone was seen more than once but under ten times. The chain couples TRBV28 to TRBJ1-2, with D unclear. Trimming took 2 bases from V and 8 from J, leaving 15 bases between them. Germline V gene data show CDR1 as MDHEN and CDR2 as SYDVKM. The CDR3 spans 14 residues. The CDR3, as DNA: TGTGCCAGCAGTTTAAGGTCCCGGGTTGGGGGCTACACCTTC. This codes for CASSLRSRVGGYTF.

The sample holds one count of this clone. The CDR3 bases are TGTGCCAGCAGTTTCCCGATGGCAGTGGACACCTTC. Encoded protein: CASSFPMAVDTF. The rearrangement uses TRBV28 and TRBJ1-2; D remains unclear. The CDR3 sequence is 12 residues long. CDR1 MDHEN and CDR2 SYDVKM come from the germline V gene. V shed 3 bases and J shed 12 bases, with 14 bases lying between them.

In its sample, this clone was seen a few times. The chain recombines TRBV10-3 with TRBJ1-6; no clear D. V shed 3 bases and J shed 7 bases, with 13 bases lying between them. This CDR3 is built from 15 residues. Germline V lookup: CDR1 ENHRY, CDR2 SYGVKD. CDR3 residues: CAISDQVGPNSPLHF. The CDR3 nucleotides are TGTGCCATCAGTGACCAGGTTGGGCCAAATTCACCCCTCCACTTT.

The rearrangement joins TRBV5-1 to TRBJ2-2; 9 bases fit TRBD1. Germline CDR1 is SGHRS and CDR2 is YFSETQ. The J segment lost 3 bases and the V segment lost 4 bases, leaving 7 bases of the junction unmatched. This CDR3 comprises 16 residues. The CDR3 sequence is CASSAAGTGHTGELFF. In DNA form, the CDR3 reads TGCGCCAGCAGCGCCGCCGGGACAGGGCACACCGGGGAGCTGTTTTTT.

In its sample, this clone was seen a few times. The chain uses TRBV30 and TRBJ2-1, with D hard to call. V was clipped by 2 bases and J by 5 bases, with 4 bases between them. Germline assignment: CDR1 GTSNPN and CDR2 SVGIG (reference sequence). CDR3 length: 11 amino acids. In nucleotides, the CDR3 is TGTGCCTGGAGTTTCAACAATGAGCAGTTCTTC. Its translation is CAWSFNNEQFF.

The chain recombines TRBV18 with TRBJ2-7; weak D call: TRBD1 (6 bases). Germline values: CDR1 KGHSH, CDR2 LQKENI. The V and J ends lost 0 bases and 6 bases respectively, with 12 bases between them. The CDR3 runs 14 residues. The CDR3 sequence is CASSPPGGGFEQYF. CDR3 coding DNA: TGTGCCAGCTCACCACCAGGGGGTGGGTTCGAGCAGTACTTC.

This clone has more than one count but fewer than ten. The chain recombines TRBV5-4 with TRBJ1-1, with unresolved D. Trimming removed 2 bases at V and 7 bases at J, with 6 bases between. CDR3 size: 11 residues. The V gene's germline CDR1 is SGHNT and CDR2 YYREEE (reference sequence). CDR3 region: CASSFRDEAFF. CDR3 nucleotides: TGTGCCAGCAGCTTTCGGGATGAAGCTTTCTTT.

The CDR3 DNA reads as TGTGCCAGCAGTTCTAGGACAGGGAGGACTGAAGCTTTCTTT. This gives the protein CASSSRTGRTEAFF. This chain uses TRBV6-5 with TRBJ1-1, with 8 bases that match TRBD1. This CDR3 has 14 residues. Germline CDR1 and CDR2: MNHEY and SVGAGI. The J segment lost 5 bases and the V segment lost 4 bases, leaving 6 bases of the junction unmatched.

There are a few counts of this clone. The chain links TRBV19 to TRBJ2-1; the D is unclear. V lost 0 bases, J lost 9 bases, and 6 bases lay in between. CDR3 length: 12 amino acids. Per germline, CDR1 LNHDA and CDR2 SQIVND (reference sequence). CDR3 bases: TGTGCCAGTAGTATAGAGAGGAGTGAGCAGTTCTTC. Protein product: CASSIERSEQFF. Variable domain in full (rest from reference TRBV19 and TRBJ2-1): DGGITQSPKYLFRKEGQNVTLSCEQNLNHDAMYWYRQDPGQGLRLIYYSQIVNDFQKGDIAEGYSVSREKKESFPLTVTSAQKNPTAFYLCASSIERSEQFFGPGTRLTVL.

The genes are TRBV10-3 and TRBJ2-7; possible D gene TRBD1, 6 bases. Germline V gives CDR1 ENHRY, CDR2 SYGVKD. The length of the CDR3 is 14 residues. The V end was cut by 3 bases, the J end by 0 bases, with 9 bases between. Written as DNA, the CDR3 is TGTGCCATCAGTGATCGACAGGACTCCTACGAGCAGTACTTC. This sequence encodes CAISDRQDSYEQYF.

The chain recombines TRBV14 with TRBJ2-5, with a weak D call TRBD2 (6 bases). This CDR3 contains 15 residues. The germline V gene encodes CDR1 SGHDN and CDR2 FVKESK. Trimming removed 4 bases at V and 2 bases at J, with 14 bases between. CDR3 in amino acids: CASSRHGGTQETQYF. The CDR3 DNA is TGTGCCAGCAGCCGGCATGGGGGGACTCAAGAGACCCAGTACTTC.

This clone was seen more than once but under ten times. V and J are TRBV9 and TRBJ2-2; D possibly corresponds to TRBD1 (6 bases). The CDR3 is made up of 17 amino acids. The germline gives CDR1 SGDLS, CDR2 YYNGEE. Trimming took off 4 bases at V and 4 bases at J, with 20 bases between the two ends. The CDR3 protein is CASSPLSGHRVTGELFF. The CDR3 coding sequence is TGTGCCAGCAGCCCCCTCTCGGGACACCGAGTCACCGGGGAGCTGTTTTTT.

This clone appeared a single time. The V call is TRBV5-6, the J call TRBJ1-2; TRBD1 agrees at 8 bases. Germline loops: CDR1 SGHDT, CDR2 YYEEEE. This CDR3 is 15 amino acids long. V lost 3 bases, J lost 3 bases, and 7 bases stayed unmatched. CDR3 loop: CASSWTGRTDYGYTF. The CDR3 DNA reads as TGTGCCAGCAGCTGGACAGGGAGGACTGACTATGGCTACACCTTC.

This clone has just a few counts. The CDR3 spells CASTEGRDTEAFF. CDR3 nucleotide sequence: TGTGCCAGCACAGAGGGCAGAGACACTGAAGCTTTCTTT. The rearrangement joins TRBV18 to TRBJ1-1; D unclear. Germline lookup yields CDR1 KGHSH and CDR2 LQKENI. Trimming left V 8 bases short and J 3 bases short, with 13 bases between. The CDR3 is 13 residues long.

J is TRBJ2-1 and V is TRBV5-4, with a weak D call TRBD2 (6 bases). CDR3 size: 13 residues. Germline CDR1 SGHNT, CDR2 YYREEE (reference sequence). V was pared by 5 bases and J by 4 bases, with 10 bases between. In DNA, the CDR3 is TGTGCCAGCAGGGAGGGCTCTTACAATGAGCAGTTCTTC. Its protein is CASREGSYNEQFF.